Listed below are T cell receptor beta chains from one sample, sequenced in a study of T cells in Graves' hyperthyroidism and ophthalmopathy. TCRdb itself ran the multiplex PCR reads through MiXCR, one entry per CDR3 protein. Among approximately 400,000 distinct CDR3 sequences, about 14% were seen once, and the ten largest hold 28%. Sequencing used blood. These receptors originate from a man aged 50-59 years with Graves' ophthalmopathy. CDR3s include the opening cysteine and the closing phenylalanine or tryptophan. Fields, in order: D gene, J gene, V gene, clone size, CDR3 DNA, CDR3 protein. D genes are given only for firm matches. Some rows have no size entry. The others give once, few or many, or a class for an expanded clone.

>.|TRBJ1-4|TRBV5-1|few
TGCGCCAGCAGCTCCTACGGAACGGTAGGGTCAACTAATGAAAAACTGTTTTTT
CASSSYGTVGSTNEKLFF
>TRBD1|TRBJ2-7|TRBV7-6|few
TGTGCCAGCAGCCCAAGGGACAGAGACTACGAGCAGTACTTC
CASSPRDRDYEQYF
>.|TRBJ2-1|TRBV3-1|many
TGTGCCAGCAGCCAAGATGGGCTCACAAGCAATGAGCAGTTCTTC
CASSQDGLTSNEQFF
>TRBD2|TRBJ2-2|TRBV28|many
TGTGCCAGCACAAGAGCGGGGGCCAGGAACGGGGAGCTGTTTTTT
CASTRAGARNGELFF
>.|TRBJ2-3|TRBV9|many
TGTGCCAGCAGCGTAGAGGGGACCGGTACAGATACGCAGTATTTT
CASSVEGTGTDTQYF
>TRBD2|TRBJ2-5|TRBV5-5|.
TGTGCCAGCAGGGGGAGTAGCGGGGGGACCCAAGAGACCCAGTACTTC
CASRGSSGGTQETQYF
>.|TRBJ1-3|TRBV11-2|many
TGTGCCAGCAGCTCACAGCTGGGAAACACCATATATTTT
CASSSQLGNTIYF
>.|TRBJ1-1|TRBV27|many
TGTGCCAGCCGGGGGCGGCTGCTGTCGAACACTGAAGCTTTCTTT
CASRGRLLSNTEAFF
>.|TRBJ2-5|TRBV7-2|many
TGTGCCAGCAGCTCGTACAGGGAACGCGCAGAGACCCAGTACTTC
CASSSYRERAETQYF
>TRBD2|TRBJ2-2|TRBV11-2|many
TGTGCCAGCAGCTTAGTGGTGGGACTAGCGGGAGTAGGTGGCACCGGGGAGCTGTTTTTT
CASSLVVGLAGVGGTGELFF
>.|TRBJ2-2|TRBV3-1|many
TGTGCCAGCACCCAAAGGGATGAACGGGCCTACACCGGGGAGCTGTTTTTT
CASTQRDERAYTGELFF
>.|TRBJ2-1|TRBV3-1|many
TGTGCCAGCAGCCAGTACACCGGGAGTTACAATGAGCAGTTCTTC
CASSQYTGSYNEQFF
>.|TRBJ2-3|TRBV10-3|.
TGTGCCAGCATCCGGGAGCCGTCAGATACGCAGTATTTT
CASIREPSDTQYF
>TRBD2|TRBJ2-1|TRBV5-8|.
TGTGCCAGCAGCTGGGGGGGGGGAACTGTCAATGAGCAGTTCTTC
CASSWGGGTVNEQFF
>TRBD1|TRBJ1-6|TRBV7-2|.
TGTGCCAGCAGCCCATGGGACAGGGGTCATTCACCCCTCCACTTT
CASSPWDRGHSPLHF
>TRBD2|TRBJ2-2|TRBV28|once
TGTGCCAGCAGTCCCGGGGCTAGCGGGAACACCGGGGAGCTGTTTTTT
CASSPGASGNTGELFF
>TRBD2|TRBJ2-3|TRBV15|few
TGTGCCACCAGCACTCTAGCGGGAGTATTGTATTTT
CATSTLAGVLYF
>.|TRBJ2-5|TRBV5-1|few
TGCGCCAGCAGCTTGGCGGGCCGGGTGGAACAAGAGACCCAGTACTTC
CASSLAGRVEQETQYF
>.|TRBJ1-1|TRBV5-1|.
TGCGCCAGCAGCGGGCGTGGGTCGGGGGGGAACACTGAAGCTTTCTTT
CASSGRGSGGNTEAFF
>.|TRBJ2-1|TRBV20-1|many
TGCAGTGCTAGAGAACCCTACAATGAGCAGTTCTTC
CSAREPYNEQFF
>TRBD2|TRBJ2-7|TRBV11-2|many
TGTGCCAGCAGCTCCCCCATGGCGGGAGCGAACTACGAGCAGTACTTC
CASSSPMAGANYEQYF
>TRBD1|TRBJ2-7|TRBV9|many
TGTGCCAGCAGCGTGGGACAGGGGGCTTACGAGCAGTACTTC
CASSVGQGAYEQYF
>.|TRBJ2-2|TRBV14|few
TGTGCCAGCAGCCAACGGGCTTGGAACACCGGGGAGCTGTTTTTT
CASSQRAWNTGELFF
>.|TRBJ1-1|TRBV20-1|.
TGCAGTGCTAGATCAGGACAGACTGAAGCTTTCTTT
CSARSGQTEAFF
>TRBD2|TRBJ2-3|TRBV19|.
TGTGCCAGTAGTATAGAGGCCCTAGCGGGACAGACAGATACGCAGTATTTT
CASSIEALAGQTDTQYF
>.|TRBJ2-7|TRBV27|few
TGTGCCAGCAGTTTAAGAGCGGGCTACGAGCAGTACTTC
CASSLRAGYEQYF
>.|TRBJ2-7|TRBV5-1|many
TGCGCCAGCAGGATGTCAAATTACGAGCAGTACTTC
CASRMSNYEQYF
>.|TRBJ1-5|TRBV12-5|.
TGTGCTAGTGGTTTGGTTGTGGTCCACAATCAGCCCCAGCATTTT
CASGLVVVHNQPQHF
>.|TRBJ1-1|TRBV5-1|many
TGCGCCAGCAGTTCCACGGGCCGGGCTGCCTCTGAAGCTTTCTTT
CASSSTGRAASEAFF
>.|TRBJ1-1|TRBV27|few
TGTGCCAGCAGTTTTCGGGGTGGGGAGCGGGTCGTGAACACTGAAGCTTTCTTT
CASSFRGGERVVNTEAFF
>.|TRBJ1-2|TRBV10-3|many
TGTGCCATCAGTGAGAGGCAGAACTATGGCTACACCTTC
CAISERQNYGYTF
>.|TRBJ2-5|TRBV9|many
TGTGCCAGCAGCTCTCACCCAGGGAGCGGTGAGACCCAGTACTTC
CASSSHPGSGETQYF
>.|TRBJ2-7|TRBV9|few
TGTGCCAGCAGCGTAGACTGGGGGCGCGAGCAGTACTTC
CASSVDWGREQYF
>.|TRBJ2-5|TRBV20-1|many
TGCAGTGCAGACCTTGTGGTAGCGGAGACCCAGTACTTC
CSADLVVAETQYF
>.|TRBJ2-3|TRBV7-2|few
TGTGCCAGCAGCCTATCGGACTGGGGAGATACGCAGTATTTT
CASSLSDWGDTQYF
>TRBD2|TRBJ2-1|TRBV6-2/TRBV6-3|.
TGTGCCAGCAGAGGAGTAGCGGGAGTCTACAATGAGCAGTTCTTC
CASRGVAGVYNEQFF
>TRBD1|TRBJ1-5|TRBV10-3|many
TGTGCCATCAGAAGACAGGGGGGAAATCAGCCCCAGCATTTT
CAIRRQGGNQPQHF
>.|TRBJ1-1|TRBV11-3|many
TGTGCCAGCAGCTTTGGGGATAAGGAGGAAACTGAAGCTTTCTTT
CASSFGDKEETEAFF
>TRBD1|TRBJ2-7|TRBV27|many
TGTGCCAGCAGTTTCCGTGGACAGGGCTCCTACGAGCAGTACTTC
CASSFRGQGSYEQYF
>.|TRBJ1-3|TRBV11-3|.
TGTGCCAGCAGCATACCGGGCCTTCTCTCTGGAAACACCATATATTTT
CASSIPGLLSGNTIYF
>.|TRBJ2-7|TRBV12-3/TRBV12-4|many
TGTGCCAGCCGATCTCGGGGGAGCTCCTACGAGCAGTACTTC
CASRSRGSSYEQYF
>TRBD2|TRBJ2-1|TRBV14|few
TGTGCCAGCAGCCAAGTAGCGGGAGGGCCTGAGCAGTTCTTC
CASSQVAGGPEQFF
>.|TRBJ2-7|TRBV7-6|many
TGTGCCAGCAGCTTAGCGGGTAGCGACGAGCAGTACTTC
CASSLAGSDEQYF
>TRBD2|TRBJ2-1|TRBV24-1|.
TGTGCCACCAGTGACCGACTAGCGGGAGAGGATCCCCATGAGCAGTTCTTC
CATSDRLAGEDPHEQFF
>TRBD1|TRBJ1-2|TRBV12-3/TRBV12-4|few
TGTGCCAGCAGTAACCGGGCAGGGGGTGGCTATGGCTACACCTTC
CASSNRAGGGYGYTF
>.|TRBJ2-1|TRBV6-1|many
TGTGCCAGCCAGACAATTTATGAGCAGTTCTTC
CASQTIYEQFF